The 30 T cell receptor beta chains reported below all come from one sample, sequenced in a study of blood T cell repertoires in COVID-19 (dated by TCRdb to about 2020). Receptor libraries were prepared by the immunoSEQ multiplex PCR assay. Held by TCRdb, this immuneACCESS table contains in-frame sequences only and omits some clones. Under half of the omission traces to an unresolved V gene where checked; the cause of the rest is unknown. The sample table shows 250,000 or so clones, and 75% to 90% are seen once. Of the sample, roughly 2% is held by the ten largest clones. Sequenced input: peripheral blood. All receptors come from a man aged 25 to 40 with active or convalescent COVID-19.

The rearrangement joins TRBV19 to TRBJ2-2; 8 bases match TRBD1. The trim removed 6 bases at V and 6 bases at J, leaving 9 bases unmatched. Germline V gives CDR1 LNHDA, CDR2 SQIVND (reference sequence). There are 15 residues in the CDR3. CDR3 in amino acids: CASRGRTGGPGELFF. DNA for the CDR3: TGTGCCAGTAGGGGGAGAACAGGGGGACCCGGGGAGCTGTTTTTT.

The sample holds one count of this clone. This chain joins TRBV5-4 and TRBJ2-3; 7 bases line up with TRBD2. CDR1 SGHNT and CDR2 YYREEE come from the germline V gene (reference sequence). The CDR3 contains 14 residues. The ends lost 4 bases at V and 4 bases at J; junction bases unmatched: 6. The CDR3 nucleotides are TGTGCCAGCAGCCTGGAACGGGGGGCAGATACGCAGTATTTT. Amino acids: CASSLERGADTQYF.

This clone was picked up one time. The chain couples TRBV7-2 to TRBJ2-5; possibly TRBD2 for D (5 bases). V lost 9 bases and J lost 2, with 16 bases in between. Germline V CDR1 and CDR2: SGHTA, FQGNSA. CDR3 length: 14 residues. CDR3 protein: CARTKGVRQETQYF. The CDR3 nucleotides are TGTGCCAGAACTAAGGGAGTTCGACAAGAGACCCAGTACTTC.

The CDR3 sequence: CASSQDRQVPYEQYF. The CDR3, as DNA: TGCGCCAGCAGCCAAGATCGGCAGGTCCCCTACGAGCAGTACTTC. The rearrangement joins TRBV4-3 to TRBJ2-7; D is unresolved. The germline gives CDR1 LGHNA, CDR2 YSLEER. This CDR3 has 15 residues. Trimming took off 0 bases at V and 2 bases at J, with 11 bases between the two ends.

This clone has just a few counts. The rearrangement links TRBV4-3 to TRBJ2-1; 8 positions match TRBD1. V dropped 1 base and J dropped 8; count of bases not matched to a gene: 7. Germline CDR1 and CDR2: LGHNA and YSLEER. The CDR3 sequence is 15 residues long. The CDR3 sequence: CASSQAQGAGHEQFF. The CDR3 bases are TGCGCCAGCAGCCAAGCGCAGGGGGCGGGTCATGAGCAGTTCTTC.

V usage is TRBV7-2 and J usage is TRBJ1-2; D unclear. Germline CDR1 SGHTA, CDR2 FQGNSA. With 1 base removed from V and 4 bases from J, the gap between germline ends came to 7 bases. The CDR3 runs 13 residues. The CDR3 bases are TGTGCCAGCAGCTTAGAATCATTCTATGGCTACACCTTC. It codes for CASSLESFYGYTF.

The CDR3 reads CASSQDWTGSSYNEQFF. CDR3 coding DNA: TGCGCCAGCAGCCAAGATTGGACAGGGAGCTCCTACAATGAGCAGTTCTTC. The chain links TRBV4-3 to TRBJ2-1; 8 bases agree with TRBD1. V lost 0 bases and J lost 0; bases outside the gene matches: 4. This CDR3 spans 17 amino acids. Per germline, CDR1 LGHNA and CDR2 YSLEER.

There are a few counts of this clone. The chain employs TRBV10-3 and TRBJ2-7, with 7 bases lining up with TRBD2. The trim removed 8 bases at V and 0 bases at J, leaving 4 bases unmatched. This CDR3 region has 13 residues. Germline lookup yields CDR1 ENHRY and CDR2 SYGVKD. The CDR3 sequence: CAIREERSYEQYF. CDR3 sequence (DNA): TGTGCCATCCGGGAGGAACGCTCCTACGAGCAGTACTTC.

CDR3 nucleotides: TGTGCCAGCAGCGGGACAGGGTCTAACTATGGCTACACCTTC. Translated: CASSGTGSNYGYTF. J is TRBJ1-2 and V is TRBV9; 8 nucleotides line up with TRBD1. The CDR3 has 14 residues. The V gene end was trimmed by 3 bases and the J gene end by 0 bases; junction bases not matched to a gene: 1. Germline lookup yields CDR1 SGDLS and CDR2 YYNGEE.

CDR3 protein: CASSPTGTNTEAFF. CDR3 nucleotide sequence: TGTGCCAGCAGCCCTACCGGGACAAACACTGAAGCTTTCTTT. This chain links TRBV7-3 with TRBJ1-1; D might be TRBD1 (6 bases). The CDR3 contains 14 residues. V lost 5 bases and J lost 2, with 12 bases in between. Germline values: CDR1 SGHTA, CDR2 FQGTGA.

This clone has a handful of counts. Here the CDR3 reads CASMTGGSDTEAFF. CDR3 nucleotide sequence: TGTGCCAGTATGACAGGGGGCTCGGACACTGAAGCTTTCTTT. The chain carries TRBV19 and TRBJ1-1; 10 positions agree with TRBD1. Germline V gene lookup returns CDR1 LNHDA and CDR2 SQIVND (reference sequence). The V gene end was trimmed by 7 bases and the J gene end by 3 bases; junction bases not matched to a gene: 5. The CDR3 loop spans 14 amino acids.

This clone was observed a handful of times. J is TRBJ1-1 and V is TRBV6-2 or TRBV6-3; the D gene is possibly TRBD1 (5 bases). Germline CDR1 is MNHEY and CDR2 is SVGEGT. The CDR3 totals 12 residues. Trimming left V 6 bases short and J 9 bases short, with 14 bases between. In nucleotides, the CDR3 is TGTGCCAGCAGCAAAAGGGGACTACAAGCTTTCTTT. It codes for CASSKRGLQAFF.

This chain joins TRBV5-6 and TRBJ2-7; no firm D call. Per germline, CDR1 SGHDT and CDR2 YYEEEE. Trimming cost V 0 bases and J 3 bases, with 10 bases left between them. The CDR3 is 14 residues long. The CDR3 sequence is CASSLEFGHYEQYF. CDR3 sequence (DNA): TGTGCCAGCAGCTTGGAATTTGGGCACTACGAGCAGTACTTC.

This chain joins TRBV15 and TRBJ2-6; 12 bases match TRBD2. V was pared by 3 bases and J by 4 bases, with 4 bases of the junction left unmatched. This CDR3 has 17 residues. Per the germline V gene, CDR1 is LNHNV and CDR2 is YYDKDF (reference sequence). The CDR3, as DNA: TGTGCCACCAGCAGGACTAGCGGGGGTTTCGGGGCCAACGTCCTGACTTTC. It yields the protein CATSRTSGGFGANVLTF.

The chain carries TRBV6-2 or TRBV6-3 and TRBJ1-1; a weak D match, TRBD1 (5 bases). The CDR3 length is 14 residues. V gave up 2 bases and J gave up 4 bases, with 11 bases separating them. The germline CDR1 and CDR2 sequences are MNHEY and SVGEGT. The CDR3 nucleotides read TGTGCCAGCAGTTACCGACAGTGGGGCACTGAAGCTTTCTTT. This encodes CASSYRQWGTEAFF.

The rearrangement uses TRBV19 and TRBJ1-5; TRBD1 is a possible D gene (5 bases). The V gene lost 6 bases and the J gene lost 5 bases, with 11 bases spanning the gap. This CDR3 is built from 13 residues. Germline assignment: CDR1 LNHDA and CDR2 SQIVND (reference sequence). The CDR3 loop is CASRVGGDQPQHF. The DNA for the CDR3 is TGTGCCAGTAGGGTCGGAGGGGATCAGCCCCAGCATTTT.

Worth noting for this clone: Other DNA sequences in the same sample also yield this CDR3. The chain carries TRBV4-2 and TRBJ2-1; 10 bases match TRBD2. Per the germline V gene, CDR1 is LGHNA and CDR2 is YNFKEQ. The ends lost 3 bases at V and 7 bases at J; junction bases unmatched: 9. CDR3 length: 16 amino acids. CDR3 DNA: TGTGCCAGCAGCCATGCGGCAAGCGGGGGGGGGAATGAGCAGTTCTTC. Protein: CASSHAASGGGNEQFF.

The genes are TRBV2 and TRBJ2-2; the D gene is possibly TRBD1 (5 bases). Per germline, CDR1 SNHLY and CDR2 FYNNEI. The CDR3 loop spans 14 amino acids. The germline V and J ends were trimmed by 2 bases and 6 bases, with 10 bases remaining between them. CDR3 sequence (DNA): TGTGCCAGCAGTGAACAGGGTACCGCCGGGGAGCTGTTTTTT. Amino acids: CASSEQGTAGELFF.

The CDR3: CASSLGHLNNEQFF. CDR3 in DNA: TGTGCCAGCAGCTTAGGCCACTTGAACAATGAGCAGTTCTTC. The chain uses TRBV7-2 and TRBJ2-1; D gene unclear. Trimming pared 1 base from V and 5 bases from J, leaving 9 bases between. CDR3 size: 14 residues. In germline, CDR1 is SGHTA, CDR2 FQGNSA.

By its share, this clone is medium-sized (0.01 to 0.1%). This chain links TRBV27 with TRBJ2-7; D perhaps matches TRBD1 (5 bases). The V and J ends lost 10 bases and 2 bases respectively, with 12 bases between them. This CDR3 has 12 residues. Germline CDR1 and CDR2: MNHEY and SMNVEV (reference sequence). The CDR3 loop reads CATAGATYEQYF. The CDR3 bases are TGTGCCACGGCTGGGGCAACCTACGAGCAGTACTTC.

V and J are TRBV19 and TRBJ2-7, with D maybe TRBD2 (6 bases). Germline CDR1 reads LNHDA; CDR2 reads SQIVND (reference sequence). The CDR3 length is 11 residues. V was pared by 11 bases and J by 3 bases, with 11 bases between. The CDR3 coding sequence is TGTGCCTCCAGAGCGGGCTACGAGCAGTACTTC. Translation gives CASRAGYEQYF.

Points on this clone: The same CDR3 also results from other DNA sequences found in this sample. The chain is built from TRBV5-4 and TRBJ1-1; the D gene is possibly TRBD1 (6 bases). In germline, CDR1 is SGHNT, CDR2 YYREEE (reference sequence). This CDR3 has 14 residues. The V end was cut by 0 bases, the J end by 4 bases, with 10 bases between. Written as DNA, the CDR3 is TGTGCCAGCAGCTTGGGGGGGCTTGGCACTGAAGCTTTCTTT. Encoded protein: CASSLGGLGTEAFF.

The chain has TRBV20-1 and TRBJ1-5, with D perhaps TRBD1 (6 bases). With 3 bases removed from V and 0 bases from J, the gap between germline ends came to 9 bases. CDR1 DFQATT and CDR2 SNEGSKA come from the germline V gene (reference sequence). This CDR3 is 14 amino acids long. CDR3 sequence: CSASRTDSNQPQHF. CDR3 sequence (DNA): TGCAGTGCTAGTAGGACAGATAGCAATCAGCCCCAGCATTTT.

The V call is TRBV6-6, the J call TRBJ1-2; the match to TRBD1 covers 7 bases. CDR3 length: 15 residues. V trimming: 3 bases; J trimming: 0 bases; junction bases outside the gene matches: 4. CDR1 is MNHNY and CDR2 is SVGAGI in the germline V gene (reference sequence). The CDR3 region is CASSYGQGANYGYTF. CDR3 nucleotides: TGTGCCAGCAGTTATGGGCAGGGGGCTAACTATGGCTACACCTTC.

This chain uses TRBV4-1 with TRBJ2-7; 10 bases fit TRBD2. This CDR3 is 15 amino acids long. Unmatched junction bases numbered 2, after V lost 1 base and J lost 2 bases. Germline CDR1 and CDR2: MGHRA and YSYEKL. The DNA for the CDR3 is TGCGCCAGCAGCCAAGTACTAGCGGGAACCTACGAGCAGTACTTC. Translated, it gives CASSQVLAGTYEQYF.

The CDR3 protein is CSASYLRTGEAFF. For the CDR3, the DNA is TGCAGTGCTAGTTACTTGAGGACAGGGGAAGCTTTCTTT. The rearrangement joins TRBV20-1 to TRBJ1-1, with 8 bases that match TRBD1. V lost 3 bases to trimming and J lost 8 bases; unmatched junction nucleotides: 8. CDR3 length: 13 residues. In germline, CDR1 is DFQATT, CDR2 SNEGSKA (reference sequence).

CDR3 DNA: TGCGCCAGCAGCTCATTACAGGGGACTAATGAAAAACTGTTTTTT. This translates into CASSSLQGTNEKLFF. The chain joins TRBV5-1 to TRBJ1-4; 7 positions agree with TRBD1. CDR3 length: 15 amino acids. Germline CDR1 reads SGHRS; CDR2 reads YFSETQ. V shed 3 bases, J shed 2 bases, and the junction held 4 bases outside the gene matches.

The genes are TRBV29-1 and TRBJ1-2, with a tentative D call TRBD1 (5 bases). Trimming removed 1 base from V and 8 bases from J, with 20 bases in between. Germline V gene lookup returns CDR1 SQVTM and CDR2 ANQGSEA. The length of the CDR3 is 15 residues. CDR3: CSVEGPGGGTEGYTF. The CDR3 DNA reads as TGCAGCGTTGAAGGCCCCGGTGGAGGGACGGAGGGCTACACCTTC.

The chain combines TRBV20-1 with TRBJ2-3; possible D gene TRBD2, 5 bases. V was pared by 3 bases and J by 4 bases, with 14 bases between. Germline V lookup: CDR1 DFQATT, CDR2 SNEGSKA (reference sequence). The CDR3 is made up of 14 amino acids. The CDR3 reads CSASQAGVPDTQYF. As DNA, the CDR3 is TGCAGTGCTAGTCAAGCCGGGGTCCCAGATACGCAGTATTTT.

This chain links TRBV4-3 with TRBJ1-1, with a tentative D call TRBD1 (5 bases). Germline assignment: CDR1 LGHNA and CDR2 YSLEER. V was trimmed by 3 bases and J by 12 bases, leaving 14 bases between them. This CDR3 is 12 amino acids long. CDR3 nucleotides: TGCGCCAGCAGCCACACAGACAGATCGACTTTCTTT. The encoded protein is CASSHTDRSTFF.